This record concerns one T cell receptor (beta chain) sequence. Antigen specificity is unknown. These data come from a study of CD8+ T cells in alopecia areata. Looking at the study overall: Treatment of the treated patients consisted of oral tofacitinib, 5 to 10 mg twice daily.

CDR1 SQVTM and CDR2 ANQGSEA come from the germline V gene. Between the trimmed V and J ends, which lost 6 bases and 8 bases, there was a span of 13 bases. The CDR3 length is 12 residues. Overall study results and limits: It was less clear whether patients shared TCRs than it was in mice, possibly because of HLA. Normal skin's resident alphabeta T cells are sequenced alongside lesional scalp T cells.

Extracted RNA was reverse transcribed, and the resulting cDNA served as sequencing template. Assay: immunoSEQ multiplex PCR; the TCRdb copy retains only in-frame clones and omits some. The sample comprises roughly 200,000 clones, roughly 60% of which are singletons, and under 2% rests with the top ten. The sequence came from a human donor with alopecia areata. The genes are TRBV29-1 and TRBJ1-4; D perhaps matches TRBD1 (5 bases). Here the sequenced sample was CD4+ T cells sorted from blood, taken at week 0. In DNA form, the CDR3 reads TGCAGCGTGCAGGGTAGTCGGGAAAAACTGTTTTTT. Protein: CSVQGSREKLFF.